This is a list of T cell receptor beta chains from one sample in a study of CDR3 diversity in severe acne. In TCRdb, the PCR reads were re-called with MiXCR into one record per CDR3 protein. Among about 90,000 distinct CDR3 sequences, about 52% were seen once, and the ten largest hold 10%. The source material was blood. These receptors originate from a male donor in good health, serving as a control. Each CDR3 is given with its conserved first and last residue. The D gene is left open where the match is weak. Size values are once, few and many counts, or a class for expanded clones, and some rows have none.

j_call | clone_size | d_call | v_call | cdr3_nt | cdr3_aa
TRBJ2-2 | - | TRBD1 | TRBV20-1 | TGCAGTGCTAGAGTGAGGGGGCTGGCAGGGGACACCGGGGAGCTGTTTTTT | CSARVRGLAGDTGELFF
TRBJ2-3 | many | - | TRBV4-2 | TGTGCCAGCAGCCAAGCGGAAGCTAGCACAGATACGCAGTATTTT | CASSQAEASTDTQYF
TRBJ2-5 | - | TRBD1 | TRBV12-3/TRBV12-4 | TGTGCCAGCAGTACGGGGACAGGGAATCAGCCCCAGTACTTC | CASSTGTGNQPQYF
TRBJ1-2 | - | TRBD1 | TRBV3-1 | TGTGCCAGTGGGACCCAGGGGGGGGGTAATTCCTATGGCTACACCTTC | CASGTQGGGNSYGYTF
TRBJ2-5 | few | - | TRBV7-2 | TGTGCCAGCAGGCCCCAGGGGCGGATCCAAGAGACCCAGTACTTC | CASRPQGRIQETQYF
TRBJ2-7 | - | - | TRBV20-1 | TGCAGTGCTCCAGACAGCGCTGAAGTGGAGCAGTACTTC | CSAPDSAEVEQYF
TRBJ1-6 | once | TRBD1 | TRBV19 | TGTGCCAGTACTAGGGGACAGGGATGGAATTCACCCCTCCACTTT | CASTRGQGWNSPLHF
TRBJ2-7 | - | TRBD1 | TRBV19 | TGTGCCAGTAGTGAACAGGGGATCTACGAGCAGTACTTC | CASSEQGIYEQYF
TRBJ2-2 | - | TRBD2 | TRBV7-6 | TGTGCCAGCAGCTTAGGACTAGCGGGAGACACCGGGGAGCTGTTTTTT | CASSLGLAGDTGELFF
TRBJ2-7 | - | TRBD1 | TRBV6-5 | TGTGCCAGCAGTCGGGACAGGGAACCCTACAAGCAGTACTTC | CASSRDREPYKQYF
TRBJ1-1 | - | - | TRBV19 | TGTGCCAGTAGTACTACTGGGACATTTGGCGAAGCTTTCTTT | CASSTTGTFGEAFF
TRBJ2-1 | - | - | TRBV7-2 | TGTGCCAGCAGCTGGGACGGGAGCTCCTACAATGAGCAGTTCTTC | CASSWDGSSYNEQFF
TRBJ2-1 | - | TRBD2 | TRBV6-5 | TGTGCCGGCAGTTGGAGCGGGGTAAGGAATGAGCAGTTCTTC | CAGSWSGVRNEQFF
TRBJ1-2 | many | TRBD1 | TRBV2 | TGTGCCAGCAGTGAGGGGACAGCTTACTATGGCTACACCTTC | CASSEGTAYYGYTF
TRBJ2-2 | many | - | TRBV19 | TGTGCCAGTAGTATTGGTACCTCCGGGGAGCTGTTTTTT | CASSIGTSGELFF